The TCR beta chain described here comes from a study of blood T cell repertoires in COVID-19. CDR3 length: 15 residues. The germline V gene has CDR1 LGHNA and CDR2 YNFKEQ. Deletions cut 1 base from V and 2 bases from J, with 12 bases between. Sequencing was performed with immunoSEQ multiplex PCR; in TCRdb, only in-frame clones are kept and a portion is missing. Altogether tens of thousands of clones are present, 60% to 85% being singletons, with the ten largest covering approximately 9%. This clone was seen just once. The TCR originated in a man between 65 and 85 years old with active or convalescent COVID-19. Input material: peripheral blood. The chain combines TRBV4-2 with TRBJ2-7; D is perhaps TRBD2 (7 bases). As DNA, the CDR3 is TGTGCCAGCAGCCAAGTCACGGGGGGCACCTACGAGCAGTACTTC. This encodes CASSQVTGGTYEQYF.